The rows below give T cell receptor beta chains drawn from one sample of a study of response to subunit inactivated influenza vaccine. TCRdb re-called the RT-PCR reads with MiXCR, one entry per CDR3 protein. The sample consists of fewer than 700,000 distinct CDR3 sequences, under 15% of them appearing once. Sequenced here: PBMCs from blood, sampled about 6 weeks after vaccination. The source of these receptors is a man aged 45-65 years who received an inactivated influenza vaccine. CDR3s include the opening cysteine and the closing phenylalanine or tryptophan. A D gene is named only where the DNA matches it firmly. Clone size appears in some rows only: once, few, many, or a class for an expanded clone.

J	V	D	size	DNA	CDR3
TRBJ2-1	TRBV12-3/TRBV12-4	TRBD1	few	TGTGCCAGCAGCCGGACCGGGACAGGGGCTTACAATGAGCAGTTCTTC	CASSRTGTGAYNEQFF
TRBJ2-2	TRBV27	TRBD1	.	TGTGCCACTGGGCGTACAGGGGGCGATTCCACCGGGGAGCTGTTTTTT	CATGRTGGDSTGELFF
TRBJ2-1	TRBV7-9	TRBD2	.	TGTGCCAGCAGCATCTTAGCGGGAGGTAGTGAGCAGTTCTTC	CASSILAGGSEQFF
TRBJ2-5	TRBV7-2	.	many	TGTGCCAGCAGCTTAGACACAGTACAAGAGACCCAGTACTTC	CASSLDTVQETQYF
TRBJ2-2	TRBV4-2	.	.	TGTGCCAGCAGCCAAAACCCTCCGGAGGAGGCGAACACCGGGGAGCTGTTTTTT	CASSQNPPEEANTGELFF
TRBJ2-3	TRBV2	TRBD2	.	TGTGCCAGCAGAAGACTAGCGGGAATGGGGAGCACAGATACGCAGTATTTT	CASRRLAGMGSTDTQYF
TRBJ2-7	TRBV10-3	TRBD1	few	TGTGCCATCAGTCCGCGGACAGGGGGGACCTACGAGCAGTACTTC	CAISPRTGGTYEQYF
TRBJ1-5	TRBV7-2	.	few	TGTGCCAGCAGCTTAGTAAGGGGATACCAGCCCCAGCATTTT	CASSLVRGYQPQHF
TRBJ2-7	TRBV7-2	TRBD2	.	TGTGCCAGCAGCTTAGAGCTAGCGGGAAACGAGCAGTACTTC	CASSLELAGNEQYF
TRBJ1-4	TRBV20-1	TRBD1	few	TGCAGTGCGCCGGGACAGGGTCATGAAAAACTGTTTTTT	CSAPGQGHEKLFF
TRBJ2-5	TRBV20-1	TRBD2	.	TGCAGTGCTAAGGCTAGTCGGGGAGGGGAGACCCAGTACTTC	CSAKASRGGETQYF
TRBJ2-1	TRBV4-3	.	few	TGCGCCAGCAGCCAAGTCCCCCCTGGTAGCGGACCTTACAATGAGCAGTTCTTC	CASSQVPPGSGPYNEQFF